This is a list of T cell receptor beta chains from one sample in a study of blood T cell repertoires in COVID-19. The data were produced by immunoSEQ multiplex PCR, yet TCRdb's version contains in-frame clones alone and is incomplete. The sample lists about 130,000 clones, roughly nine tenths occurring once. Sample: peripheral blood. These receptors originate from a woman in her seventies with COVID-19, enrolled during active disease. CDR3s include the opening cysteine and the closing phenylalanine or tryptophan. D genes are given only for firm matches. Not every row has a clone size; where given, it reads once, few, many or a size class.

abundance: -
d_gene: TRBD1
j_gene: TRBJ1-1
v_gene: TRBV9
CDR3nt: TGTGCCAGCAGCTCAGGTCGACAGGGGACTGAAGCTTTCTTT
CDR3aa: CASSSGRQGTEAFF

abundance: -
d_gene: TRBD1
j_gene: TRBJ1-6
v_gene: TRBV4-1
CDR3nt: TGCGCCAGCAGCCAGGTGGACAGGGGGCTTTCACCCCTCCACTTT
CDR3aa: CASSQVDRGLSPLHF

abundance: -
d_gene: -
j_gene: TRBJ2-1
v_gene: TRBV7-9
CDR3nt: TGTGCCAGCAGCTTAGGCAGGTTTTCCTACAATGAGCAGTTCTTC
CDR3aa: CASSLGRFSYNEQFF

abundance: few
d_gene: -
j_gene: TRBJ1-5
v_gene: TRBV5-6
CDR3nt: TGTGCCAGCAGCTGGACGGGGAACAATCAGCCCCAGCATTTT
CDR3aa: CASSWTGNNQPQHF

abundance: -
d_gene: -
j_gene: TRBJ1-2
v_gene: TRBV19
CDR3nt: TGTGCCAGTAGTATAGTCCGTGGCTACACCTTC
CDR3aa: CASSIVRGYTF

abundance: -
d_gene: TRBD1
j_gene: TRBJ1-1
v_gene: TRBV5-1
CDR3nt: TGCGCCAGCAGGAGCGGGACAGGGGGTCGGACTGAAGCTTTCTTT
CDR3aa: CASRSGTGGRTEAFF

abundance: -
d_gene: -
j_gene: TRBJ2-2
v_gene: TRBV7-2
CDR3nt: TGTGCCAGCAGCCCTAGTACCGGGGAGCTGTTTTTT
CDR3aa: CASSPSTGELFF

abundance: -
d_gene: TRBD1
j_gene: TRBJ2-7
v_gene: TRBV7-3
CDR3nt: TGTGCCAGCAGCTCCAACAGGGGAAGCTACGAGCAGTACTTC
CDR3aa: CASSSNRGSYEQYF

abundance: few
d_gene: -
j_gene: TRBJ1-5
v_gene: TRBV4-1
CDR3nt: TGCGCCAGCAGCCAAGACGGCAGGCCTTATAGCAATCAGCCCCAGCATTTT
CDR3aa: CASSQDGRPYSNQPQHF

abundance: -
d_gene: -
j_gene: TRBJ1-4
v_gene: TRBV15
CDR3nt: TGTGCCACCAGCAGAGACAGCGACAGGTGGGGAGAAAAACTGTTTTTT
CDR3aa: CATSRDSDRWGEKLFF

abundance: -
d_gene: -
j_gene: TRBJ2-3
v_gene: TRBV4-1
CDR3nt: TGCGCCAGCGCGGGGCTAACGGGGGGCCCCGATACGCAGTATTTT
CDR3aa: CASAGLTGGPDTQYF

abundance: -
d_gene: -
j_gene: TRBJ2-7
v_gene: TRBV5-4
CDR3nt: TGTGCCAGCAGCTTGCCCCAGTTTGGTGGCTACGAGCAGTACTTC
CDR3aa: CASSLPQFGGYEQYF

abundance: -
d_gene: TRBD2
j_gene: TRBJ2-3
v_gene: TRBV30
CDR3nt: TGTGCCTGGAGTCGGGCCATAAGCGGGGGGGCAGATACGCAGTATTTT
CDR3aa: CAWSRAISGGADTQYF

abundance: -
d_gene: TRBD1
j_gene: TRBJ1-2
v_gene: TRBV5-1
CDR3nt: TGCGCCAGCAGCTTGGCGGACAGGGGCTCTTATGGCTACACCTTC
CDR3aa: CASSLADRGSYGYTF

abundance: -
d_gene: -
j_gene: TRBJ1-1
v_gene: TRBV29-1
CDR3nt: TGCAGCGCCGTAGGTACAGCAGGGAAGATGGAAGCTTTCTTT
CDR3aa: CSAVGTAGKMEAFF

abundance: -
d_gene: TRBD1
j_gene: TRBJ2-7
v_gene: TRBV10-3
CDR3nt: TGTGCCATCAGCAGGGGGACGGATTCCTACGAGCAGTACTTC
CDR3aa: CAISRGTDSYEQYF

abundance: -
d_gene: -
j_gene: TRBJ2-6
v_gene: TRBV14
CDR3nt: TGTGCCAGCAGTCCGACAGCTGGGGCCAACGTCCTGACTTTC
CDR3aa: CASSPTAGANVLTF

abundance: -
d_gene: -
j_gene: TRBJ2-3
v_gene: TRBV2
CDR3nt: TGTGCCAGCAAGAGGTCGGTTAGCACAGATACGCAGTATTTT
CDR3aa: CASKRSVSTDTQYF

abundance: -
d_gene: -
j_gene: TRBJ1-1
v_gene: TRBV20-1
CDR3nt: TGCAGTGCTAGTTTAGGGGATACTGAAGCTTTCTTT
CDR3aa: CSASLGDTEAFF

abundance: -
d_gene: -
j_gene: TRBJ1-3
v_gene: TRBV28
CDR3nt: TGTGCCAGCATAGACAGCCTAAACACCATATATTTT
CDR3aa: CASIDSLNTIYF